This T cell receptor (beta chain) was identified during a study of post-analysis software for immune sequencing data. There are 14 residues in the CDR3. The V gene's germline CDR1 is DFQATT and CDR2 SNEGSKA (reference sequence). V was trimmed by 2 bases and J by 3 bases, leaving 14 bases between them. Details on this clonotype: Its antigen is as yet unknown.

Notes on the study in general: With TRBV5-6, TRBV5-1 and TRBV20-1 included, about five TRBV segments were more frequent in patients than in controls. A significant reduction in normalized Chao1 diversity was observed in multiple sclerosis patients versus controls. Samples from a shared batch, those prepared together, strongly co-clustered by F measure.

Unique molecular identifiers were built into the TCR beta cDNA libraries. TCRdb recomputed calls from the PCR reads with MiXCR, one row per CDR3 protein. The sample records approximately 440,000 distinct CDR3 sequences, over 35% being singletons. The J gene is TRBJ2-7, the V gene TRBV20-1; D is perhaps TRBD2 (5 bases). The sequence was collected from a girl between 5 and 17 years old with multiple sclerosis. Source material: blood. This chain's CDR3 is CSARPPGGGYEQYF. The CDR3 DNA is TGCAGTGCTAGACCTCCAGGAGGTGGCTACGAGCAGTACTTC.